A single sample gave rise to the 31 T cell receptor beta chains below, sequenced in a study of CD8 T cells in ankylosing spondylitis. TCRdb redid the calling of the 5' RACE reads with MiXCR, one entry per CDR3 protein. The sample carries approximately 100,000 distinct CDR3 sequences, 8% to 10% recorded once. The sample consisted of blood, either unsorted or a sorted T cell fraction (not recorded which). These receptors came from a male donor with ankylosing spondylitis or in good health (not recorded which).

This clonotype occurred many times. The chain has TRBV11-2 and TRBJ2-4; D not certain. V lost 5 bases to trimming and J lost 8 bases, with 16 bases between them. Germline-derived CDR1 and CDR2 are SGHAT and FQNNGV. The length of the CDR3 is 14 residues. This CDR3 is CASSPDRLGHIQYF. In DNA form, the CDR3 reads TGTGCCAGCAGCCCCGACCGCCTCGGCCACATTCAGTACTTC.

Notes on this clonotype: One junction end disagrees with the germline gene, perhaps due to a read error. The CDR3 nucleotides read TGTGTCAGCAGGGAACGGACAGGGGGCGGGGAGACCCAGTACTTC. Protein: CVSRERTGGGETQYF. This chain joins TRBV7-6 and TRBJ2-5; 11 bases line up with TRBD1. The CDR3 covers 15 residues. Per the germline V gene, CDR1 is SGHVS and CDR2 is FNYEAQ.

This clonotype was found a few times. A much larger clonotype is one base distant, so this may be a read error. This chain joins TRBV20-1 and TRBJ2-1, with D tentatively TRBD2 (5 bases). CDR1 DFQATT and CDR2 SNEGSKA come from the germline V gene (reference sequence). This CDR3 is built from 14 residues. Here the CDR3 reads CGAQDGKGEDEQFF. The CDR3 nucleotides are TGCGGTGCTCAGGATGGGAAGGGAGAAGATGAGCAGTTCTTC.

In its sample, this clonotype was seen many times. This rearrangement joins TRBV12-5 to TRBJ1-1; 10 bases agree with TRBD1. Germline assignment: CDR1 LGHNT and CDR2 FRNRAP. J lost 4 bases, V lost 1 base, and 0 bases had no gene match. The CDR3 spans 14 residues. CDR3 sequence (DNA): TGTGCTAGTGGTTTGGGGACAGGGGGCACTGAAGCTTTCTTT. As protein: CASGLGTGGTEAFF.

This clonotype occurred many times. V is TRBV5-5 and J is TRBJ2-7; D perhaps matches TRBD1 (7 bases). CDR3 size: 14 residues. Germline V lookup: CDR1 SGHKS, CDR2 YYEKEE (reference sequence). V was clipped by 2 bases and J by 3 bases, with 12 bases between them. The CDR3 sequence: CASSFPGGLYEQYF. The CDR3 DNA reads as TGTGCCAGCAGCTTTCCAGGGGGGCTCTACGAGCAGTACTTC. Full variable domain (remainder filled in from reference TRBV5-5 and TRBJ2-7): DAGVTQSPTHLIKTRGQQVTLRCSPISGHKSVSWYQQVLGQGPQFIFQYYEKEERGRGNFPDRFSARQFPNYSSELNVNALLLGDSALYLCASSFPGGLYEQYFGPGTRLTVT.

This clonotype was detected many times. The chain combines TRBV10-3 with TRBJ1-1; TRBD1 aligns across 9 bases. V shed 8 bases and J 8 bases; nucleotides not matched to a gene: 9. Germline assignment: CDR1 ENHRY and CDR2 SYGVKD. CDR3 length equals 13 residues. CDR3 residues: CAIERTGAKEAFF. CDR3 bases: TGTGCCATCGAGAGGACAGGGGCCAAAGAAGCTTTCTTT.

This clonotype has at least ten counts. The CDR3 region is CASSTVAGGPYNEQFF. CDR3 in DNA: TGTGCCAGCAGTACCGTAGCGGGGGGGCCTTACAATGAGCAGTTCTTC. This chain links TRBV6-1 with TRBJ2-1, with 11 bases matching TRBD2. This CDR3 region has 16 residues. Germline values: CDR1 MNHNS, CDR2 SASEGT. The junction had 7 bases not matched to a gene; V was cut back by 5 bases and J by 4 bases.

This clonotype was detected a few times. This sequence joins TRBV6-2 or TRBV6-3 and TRBJ2-7; possibly TRBD2 for D (5 bases). This CDR3 is built from 15 residues. V was trimmed by 8 bases and J by 3 bases, leaving 20 bases between them. Looked up from germline, CDR1 is MNHEY and CDR2 is SVGEGT. CDR3 DNA sequence: TGTGCCAGCGTCCCCCATGCAGAACGGGACTACGAGCAGTACTTC. Translation: CASVPHAERDYEQYF.

Worth noting for this clonotype: This may be a read error: a much more frequent sequence differs by one nucleotide. The chain is built from TRBV18 and TRBJ2-5; unclear D gene. CDR1 is KGHSH, CDR2 LQKENI, per germline. The CDR3 loop spans 14 amino acids. CDR3 in amino acids: CVSSPGRFGETQYF. The CDR3 coding sequence is TGTGTCAGCTCACCTGGACGGTTTGGAGAGACCCAGTACTTC.

The sample holds many counts of this clonotype. The chain carries TRBV29-1 and TRBJ2-1; D might be TRBD1 (6 bases). The CDR3 is 13 residues long. Per the germline V gene, CDR1 is SQVTM and CDR2 is ANQGSEA. In DNA, the CDR3 is TGCAGTCTCACGGGACATCCGGGGAGTGAGCAGTTCTTC. Translation: CSLTGHPGSEQFF.

J is TRBJ2-1 and V is TRBV5-1; TRBD1 aligns across 12 bases. The CDR3 spans 16 residues. The ends lost 1 base at V and 5 bases at J; junction bases unmatched: 4. CDR1 SGHRS and CDR2 YFSETQ come from the germline V gene. CDR3 loop: CASSLQGQGADNEQFF. As DNA, the CDR3 is TGCGCCAGCAGCTTGCAGGGACAGGGGGCGGACAATGAGCAGTTCTTC.

This clonotype was seen at least ten times. The V call is TRBV7-6, the J call TRBJ2-2; 11 bases map to TRBD1. Losses at the gene ends were 4 bases for V and 7 bases for J; bases not matched to a gene: 5. Germline lookup yields CDR1 SGHVS and CDR2 FNYEAQ. The CDR3 sequence is 15 residues long. CDR3 DNA: TGTGCCAGCAGCTCCGAGGGACAGGGGGGCGGGGAGCTGTTTTTT. Translating it yields CASSSEGQGGGELFF. The variable domain in full, with the rest retrieved from reference TRBV7-6 and TRBJ2-2, is GAGVSQSPRYKVTKRGQDVALRCDPISGHVSLYWYRQALGQGPEFLTYFNYEAQQDKSGLPNDRFSAERPEGSISTLTIQRTEQRDSAMYRCASSSEGQGGGELFFGEGSRLTVL.

This clonotype was seen repeatedly, ten times or more. This CDR3 is CASKEDREYF. The CDR3 DNA reads TGCGCCAGCAAGGAGGACAGGGAATATTTT. The chain joins TRBV5-1 to TRBJ2-3; 8 nucleotides align to TRBD1. The CDR3 totals 10 residues. V lost 6 bases and J lost 15; bases outside the gene matches: 6. The germline gives CDR1 SGHRS, CDR2 YFSETQ.

This clonotype was picked up many times. V and J are TRBV5-1 and TRBJ2-7; 9 positions match TRBD2. The CDR3 length is 15 residues. The germline V gene encodes CDR1 SGHRS and CDR2 YFSETQ. The V segment lost 0 bases and the J segment 3 bases; nucleotides outside the gene matches: 4. The CDR3 DNA is TGCGCCAGCAGCTTGGTGCTAGCGGGAAACTACGAGCAGTACTTC. It translates to CASSLVLAGNYEQYF.

This clonotype was seen at least ten times. The rearrangement uses TRBV10-3 and TRBJ2-3, with D maybe TRBD1 (6 bases). CDR3 size: 13 residues. CDR1 and CDR2 from the germline V gene are ENHRY and SYGVKD. V was trimmed by 6 bases and J by 1 base, leaving 8 bases between them. The chain's CDR3 is CAIRGHGTDTQYF. The CDR3 DNA reads TGTGCCATCAGGGGACACGGCACAGATACGCAGTATTTT.

Ten or more counts support this clonotype. The rearrangement uses TRBV5-1 and TRBJ1-1; D is unclear. CDR1 is SGHRS, CDR2 YFSETQ, per germline. V was cut by 5 bases and J by 3 bases, with 17 bases left in between. The CDR3 loop spans 15 amino acids. The CDR3 sequence: CASRGLGGIDTEAFF. Written as DNA, the CDR3 is TGCGCCAGCAGAGGACTCGGCGGGATTGACACTGAAGCTTTCTTT.

This clonotype has at least ten counts. This chain uses TRBV20-1 with TRBJ2-7; possibly TRBD1 for D (6 bases). The ends were cut back, 3 bases at V and 3 bases at J, with 9 bases in the middle. The germline V gene has CDR1 DFQATT and CDR2 SNEGSKA (reference sequence). The CDR3 length is 12 residues. The DNA of the CDR3 is TGCAGTGCTAGTAAGGGGGACTACGAGCAGTACTTC. Translated, it gives CSASKGDYEQYF.

In this sample, this clonotype turned up many times. The chain has TRBV12-3 or TRBV12-4 and TRBJ2-2; 8 nucleotides line up with TRBD1. The CDR3 length is 14 residues. J was trimmed by 5 bases and V by 5 bases; bases with no gene match: 4. In DNA form, the CDR3 reads TGTGCCAGCAGTCAGGGGGCGGTAACCGGGGAGCTGTTTTTT. This codes for CASSQGAVTGELFF.

There are many counts of this clonotype. The chain links TRBV27 to TRBJ1-5; D gene ambiguous. Germline V CDR1 and CDR2: MNHEY, SMNVEV (reference sequence). Trimming removed 0 bases at V and 0 bases at J, with 6 bases between. The CDR3 extends over 15 amino acids. For the CDR3, the DNA is TGTGCCAGCAGTTTATCGGTTCCTAGCAATCAGCCCCAGCATTTT. Translated, it gives CASSLSVPSNQPQHF.

This clonotype was observed at least ten times. This chain uses TRBV29-1 with TRBJ1-2, with 11 bases fitting TRBD1. Germline V gene sequence: CDR1 SQVTM, CDR2 ANQGSEA. With 6 bases clipped from V and 5 bases from J, the junction kept 11 bases outside the gene matches. The CDR3 has 15 amino acids. CDR3 residues: CSVDAGTGGGYGYTF. The CDR3 coding sequence is TGCAGCGTGGATGCCGGGACAGGGGGTGGGTATGGCTACACCTTC.

Ten or more counts support this clonotype. The chain is built from TRBV12-3 or TRBV12-4 and TRBJ1-5, with D possibly matching TRBD1 (5 bases). This CDR3 contains 14 residues. V was cut by 2 bases and J by 7 bases, with 12 bases left in between. The CDR3 DNA follows: TGTGCCAGCAGTTTACGGGGCGTGGGACAGCCCCAGCATTTT. Its protein is CASSLRGVGQPQHF.

V and J are TRBV7-2 and TRBJ2-2; the D gene is possibly TRBD2 (5 bases). The germline gives CDR1 SGHTA, CDR2 FQGNSA. V gave up 2 bases and J gave up 4 bases, with 11 bases separating them. This CDR3 is 15 amino acids long. In DNA, the CDR3 is TGTGCCAGCAGCTTAAGGCTAGAGGGCACCGGGGAGCTGTTTTTT. This gives the protein CASSLRLEGTGELFF.

Many counts were recorded for this clonotype. The rearrangement links TRBV12-3 or TRBV12-4 to TRBJ1-2; D is possibly TRBD1 (5 bases). The CDR3 spans 15 residues. V was shortened by 6 bases and J by 1 base, with 15 bases between the two germline ends. CDR3 nucleotides: TGTGCCAGCAGACCCCCGTTGACAGATAACTATGGCTACACCTTC. Encoded protein: CASRPPLTDNYGYTF.

About this clonotype itself: A much larger clonotype is one base distant, so this may be a read error. V gene TRBV7-2 combines with J gene TRBJ2-5; 7 positions match TRBD2. CDR1 is SGHTA, CDR2 FQGNSA, per germline. The CDR3 runs 12 residues. CDR3 sequence: CASNLIAGAQYF. CDR3 bases: TGTGCCAGCAACTTAATCGCGGGGGCCCAGTACTTC.

The sample holds many counts of this clonotype. The genes are TRBV12-3 or TRBV12-4 and TRBJ2-2; D unresolved. The V gene lost 5 bases and the J gene lost 6 bases, with 7 bases spanning the gap. The CDR3 is 12 residues long. CDR3 region: CASSTDAGELFF. The CDR3 bases are TGTGCCAGCAGTACTGACGCCGGGGAGCTGTTTTTT.

This clonotype appeared many times. CDR3 nucleotide sequence: TGTGCCAGCAGCTTAAGGGCCTACAATGAGCAGTTCTTC. It encodes CASSLRAYNEQFF. This chain joins TRBV7-9 and TRBJ2-1; D is ambiguous. Trimming left V 2 bases short and J 2 bases short, with 4 bases between. Germline CDR1 and CDR2: SEHNR and FQNEAQ (reference sequence). The CDR3 extends over 13 amino acids.

The sample holds many counts of this clonotype. The chain joins TRBV6-1 to TRBJ1-2; D might be TRBD1 (5 bases). This CDR3 contains 15 residues. The V and J ends lost 3 bases and 3 bases respectively, with 14 bases between them. The germline V gene has CDR1 MNHNS and CDR2 SASEGT. The chain's CDR3 is CASSEDQGRDYGYTF. The CDR3 nucleotides are TGTGCCAGCAGTGAGGACCAGGGTCGGGACTATGGCTACACCTTC.

This clonotype was recorded at least ten times. The genes are TRBV5-1 and TRBJ1-3; D is undetermined. The CDR3 is made up of 15 amino acids. CDR1 and CDR2 from the germline V gene are SGHRS and YFSETQ. V lost 1 base to trimming and J lost 0 bases, with 8 bases between them. CDR3 nucleotides: TGCGCCAGCAGCTTGTCAACAAACTCTGGAAACACCATATATTTT. Amino acids: CASSLSTNSGNTIYF.

This clonotype was detected ten times or more. The chain combines TRBV6-5 with TRBJ2-7, with 7 bases matching TRBD2. CDR3 length equals 14 residues. Trimming took 0 bases from V and 3 from J; bases not matched to a gene: 2. Germline lookup yields CDR1 MNHEY and CDR2 SVGAGI. Written as DNA, the CDR3 is TGTGCCAGCAGTTACTCTCAGCGGGGCTACGAGCAGTACTTC. Amino acid sequence: CASSYSQRGYEQYF.

This clonotype was observed many times. The V call is TRBV7-9, the J call TRBJ1-5, with 7 bases identical to TRBD1. The CDR3 extends over 15 amino acids. With V trimmed by 3 bases and J by 3 bases, 5 bases remained unmatched. Germline V lookup: CDR1 SEHNR, CDR2 FQNEAQ (reference sequence). The CDR3 sequence is CASSLLTGPNQPQHF. DNA of the CDR3: TGTGCCAGCAGCTTGCTGACAGGGCCCAATCAGCCCCAGCATTTT. Full variable domain (missing parts from reference TRBV7-9 and TRBJ1-5): DTGVSQNPRHKITKRGQNVTFRCDPISEHNRLYWYRQTLGQGPEFLTYFQNEAQLEKSRLLSDRFSAERPKGSFSTLEIQRTEQGDSAMYLCASSLLTGPNQPQHFGDGTRLSIL.

This clonotype was observed many times. The chain couples TRBV15 to TRBJ2-5, with TRBD2 identical over 11 bases. The V gene's germline CDR1 is LNHNV and CDR2 YYDKDF (reference sequence). The CDR3 runs 17 residues. Unmatched junction bases numbered 5, after V lost 1 base and J lost 1 base. The chain's CDR3 is CATSRGRLAGGQETQYF. The CDR3 bases are TGTGCCACCAGCAGAGGGAGGCTAGCGGGAGGCCAAGAGACCCAGTACTTC.